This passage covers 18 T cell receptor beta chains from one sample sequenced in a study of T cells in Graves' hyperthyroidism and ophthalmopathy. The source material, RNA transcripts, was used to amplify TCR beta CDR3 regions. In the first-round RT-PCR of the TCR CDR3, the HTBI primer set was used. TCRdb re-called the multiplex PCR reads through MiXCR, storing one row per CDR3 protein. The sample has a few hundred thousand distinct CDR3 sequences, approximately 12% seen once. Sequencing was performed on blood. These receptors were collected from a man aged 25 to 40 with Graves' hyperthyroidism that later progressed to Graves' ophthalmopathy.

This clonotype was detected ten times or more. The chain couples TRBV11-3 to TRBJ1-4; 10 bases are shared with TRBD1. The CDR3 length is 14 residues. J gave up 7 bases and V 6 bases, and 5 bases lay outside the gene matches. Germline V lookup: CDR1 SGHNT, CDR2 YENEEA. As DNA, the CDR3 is TGTGCCAGCAGTTTGGGGACAGGGGCTGAAAAACTGTTTTTT. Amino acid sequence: CASSLGTGAEKLFF.

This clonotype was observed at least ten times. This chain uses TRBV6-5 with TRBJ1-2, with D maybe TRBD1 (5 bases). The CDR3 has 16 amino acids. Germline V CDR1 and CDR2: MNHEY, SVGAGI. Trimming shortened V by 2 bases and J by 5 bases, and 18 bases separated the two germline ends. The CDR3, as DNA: TGTGCCAGCAGTTACGACGGGGGGGACTTGGGATATGGCTACACCTTC. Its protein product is CASSYDGGDLGYGYTF.

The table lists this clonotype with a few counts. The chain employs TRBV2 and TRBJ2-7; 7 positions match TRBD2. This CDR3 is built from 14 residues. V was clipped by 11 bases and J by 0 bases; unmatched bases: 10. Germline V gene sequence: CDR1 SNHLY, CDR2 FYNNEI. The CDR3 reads CASRGGAPSYEQYF. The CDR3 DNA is TGTGCCTCTCGGGGAGGGGCACCCTCCTACGAGCAGTACTTC.

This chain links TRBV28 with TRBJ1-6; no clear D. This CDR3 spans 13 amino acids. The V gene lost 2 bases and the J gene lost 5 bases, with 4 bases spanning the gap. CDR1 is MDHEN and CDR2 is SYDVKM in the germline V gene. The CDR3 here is CASSLTDNSPLHF. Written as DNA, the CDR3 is TGTGCCAGCAGTTTAACAGATAATTCACCCCTCCACTTT.

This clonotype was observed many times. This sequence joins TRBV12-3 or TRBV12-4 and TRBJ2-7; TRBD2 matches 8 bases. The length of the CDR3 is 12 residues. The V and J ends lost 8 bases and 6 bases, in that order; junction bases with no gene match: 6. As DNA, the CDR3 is TGTGCCAGCGGAGGACTAGCACGCGAGCAGTACTTC. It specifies CASGGLAREQYF.

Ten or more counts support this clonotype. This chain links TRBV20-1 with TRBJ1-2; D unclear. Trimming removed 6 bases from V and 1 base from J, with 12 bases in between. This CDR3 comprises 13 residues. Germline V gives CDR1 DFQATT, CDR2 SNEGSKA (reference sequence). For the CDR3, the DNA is TGCAGTGCAAGTTCCTCGGATAACTATGGCTACACCTTC. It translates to CSASSSDNYGYTF.

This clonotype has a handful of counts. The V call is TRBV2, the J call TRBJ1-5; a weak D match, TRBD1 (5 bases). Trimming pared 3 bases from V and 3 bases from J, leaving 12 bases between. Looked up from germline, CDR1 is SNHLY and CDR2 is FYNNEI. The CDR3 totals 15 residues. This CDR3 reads CASSEQGRHNQPQHF. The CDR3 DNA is TGTGCCAGCAGTGAGCAGGGCCGTCACAATCAGCCCCAGCATTTT.

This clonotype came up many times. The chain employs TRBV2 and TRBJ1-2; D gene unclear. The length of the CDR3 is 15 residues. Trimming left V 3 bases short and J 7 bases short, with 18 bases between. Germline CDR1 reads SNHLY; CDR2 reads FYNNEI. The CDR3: CASSDGRSGGLGYTF. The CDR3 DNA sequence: TGTGCCAGCAGTGACGGTCGCAGTGGCGGTCTTGGCTACACCTTC.

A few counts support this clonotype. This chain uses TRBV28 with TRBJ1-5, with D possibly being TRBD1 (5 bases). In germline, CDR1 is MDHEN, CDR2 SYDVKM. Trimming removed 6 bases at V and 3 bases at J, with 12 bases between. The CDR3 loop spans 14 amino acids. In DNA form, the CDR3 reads TGTGCCAGCAGGGTCACAGGACCCAATCAGCCCCAGCATTTT. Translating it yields CASRVTGPNQPQHF. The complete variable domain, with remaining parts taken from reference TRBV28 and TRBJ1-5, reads DVKVTQSSRYLVKRTGEKVFLECVQDMDHENMFWYRQDPGLGLRLIYFSYDVKMKEKGDIPEGYSVSREKKERFSLILESASTNQTSMYLCASRVTGPNQPQHFGDGTRLSIL.

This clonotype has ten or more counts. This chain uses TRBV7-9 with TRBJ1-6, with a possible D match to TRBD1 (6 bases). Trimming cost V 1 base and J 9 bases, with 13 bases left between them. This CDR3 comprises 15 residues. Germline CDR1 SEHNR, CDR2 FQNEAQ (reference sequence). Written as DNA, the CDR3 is TGTGCCAGCAGCTTAGGAGGGGGTAGGAGTTCACCCCTCCACTTT. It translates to CASSLGGGRSSPLHF.

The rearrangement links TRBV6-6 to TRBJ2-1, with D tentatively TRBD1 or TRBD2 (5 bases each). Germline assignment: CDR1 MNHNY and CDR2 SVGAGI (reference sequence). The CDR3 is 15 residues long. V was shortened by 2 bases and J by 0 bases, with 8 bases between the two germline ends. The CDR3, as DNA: TGTGCCAGCAGTTACGAGGGGTTCTCCTACAATGAGCAGTTCTTC. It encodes CASSYEGFSYNEQFF.

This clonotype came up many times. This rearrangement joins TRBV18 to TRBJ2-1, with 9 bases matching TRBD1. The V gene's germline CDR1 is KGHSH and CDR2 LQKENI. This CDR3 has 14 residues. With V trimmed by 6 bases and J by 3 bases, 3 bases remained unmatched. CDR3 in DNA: TGTGCCAGCTCGGAGACAGGGGGCTACAATGAGCAGTTCTTC. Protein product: CASSETGGYNEQFF.

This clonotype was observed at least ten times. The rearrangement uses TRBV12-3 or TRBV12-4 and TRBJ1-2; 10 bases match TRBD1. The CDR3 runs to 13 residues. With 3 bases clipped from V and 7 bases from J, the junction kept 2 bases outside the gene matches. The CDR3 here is CASSFRDRGGYTF. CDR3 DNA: TGTGCCAGCAGTTTCCGGGACAGGGGTGGCTACACCTTC.

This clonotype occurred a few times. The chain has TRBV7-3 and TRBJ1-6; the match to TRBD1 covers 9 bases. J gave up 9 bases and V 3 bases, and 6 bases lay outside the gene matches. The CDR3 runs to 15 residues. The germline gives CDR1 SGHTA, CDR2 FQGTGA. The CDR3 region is CASSLGQGGGSPLHF. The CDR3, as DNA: TGTGCCAGCAGCTTGGGACAGGGAGGGGGTTCACCCCTCCACTTT.

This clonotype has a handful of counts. The CDR3 loop reads CASSSIGTGDEKLFF. The CDR3 DNA is TGTGCCAGCAGTTCTATCGGGACAGGGGACGAAAAACTGTTTTTT. The chain couples TRBV6-1 to TRBJ1-4, with 10 nucleotides matching TRBD1. The CDR3 is made up of 15 amino acids. The germline V gene has CDR1 MNHNS and CDR2 SASEGT. The V segment lost 5 bases and the J segment 8 bases; nucleotides outside the gene matches: 8.

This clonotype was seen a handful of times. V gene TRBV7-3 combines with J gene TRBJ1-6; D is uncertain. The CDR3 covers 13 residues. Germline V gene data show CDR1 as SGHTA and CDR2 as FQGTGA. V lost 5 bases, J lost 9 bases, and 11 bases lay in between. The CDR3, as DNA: TGTGCCAGCAGCCTTTTTGTTGGTTCACCCCTCCACTTT. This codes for CASSLFVGSPLHF.

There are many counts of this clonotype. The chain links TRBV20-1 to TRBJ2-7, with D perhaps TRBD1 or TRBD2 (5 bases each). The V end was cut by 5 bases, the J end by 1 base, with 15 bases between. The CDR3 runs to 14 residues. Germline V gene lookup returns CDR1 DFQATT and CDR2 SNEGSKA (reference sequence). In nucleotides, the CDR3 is TGCAGTGCTCCTCACGGGGCCTTTTCCTACGAGCAGTACTTC. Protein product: CSAPHGAFSYEQYF.

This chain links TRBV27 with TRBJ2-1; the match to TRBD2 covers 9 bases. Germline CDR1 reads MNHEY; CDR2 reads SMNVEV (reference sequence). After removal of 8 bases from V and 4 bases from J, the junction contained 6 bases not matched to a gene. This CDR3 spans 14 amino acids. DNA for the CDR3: TGTGCCAGCCAGCGGGGGGTCATATACAATGAGCAGTTCTTC. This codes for CASQRGVIYNEQFF.